One sample yielded the 12 T cell receptor beta chains listed below, sequenced in a study of CD8+ T cells in alopecia areata. Regarding treatment: oral pan-JAK inhibitor, 5-10 mg twice daily. Investigators isolated RNA and reverse transcribed it into cDNA to act as the sequencing template. Repertoires were generated with immunoSEQ multiplex PCR, while TCRdb's copy carries only in-frame clones and drops some. The repertoire includes 150,000 to 200,000 clones, approximately 57% of them detected once, and around 0.92% sits in the top ten. The source material was CD4+ T cells sorted from blood, sampled at week 24, from a patient treated with tofacitinib. Receptors originate from a human donor with alopecia areata.

This clone occurred once. The chain recombines TRBV25-1 with TRBJ2-7; 8 nucleotides agree with TRBD1. With V trimmed by 6 bases and J by 0 bases, 7 bases remained unmatched. CDR3 length equals 15 residues. The germline V gene encodes CDR1 MGHDK and CDR2 SYGVNS. The CDR3 DNA reads TGTGCCAGCAGGCCCCCCGGGACAGGCTCCTACGAGCAGTACTTC. Protein product: CASRPPGTGSYEQYF.

The chain recombines TRBV12-5 with TRBJ1-3; D ambiguous. Germline CDR1 is LGHNT and CDR2 is FRNRAP. This CDR3 has 15 residues. V shed 2 bases and J shed 0 bases, with 8 bases lying between them. The CDR3: CASGLSQTSGNTIYF. The CDR3, as DNA: TGTGCTAGTGGTTTGTCTCAGACCTCTGGAAACACCATATATTTT.

The table lists this clone with a few counts. The chain combines TRBV29-1 with TRBJ2-7, with 13 bases aligning to TRBD2. Germline V gives CDR1 SQVTM, CDR2 ANQGSEA. V lost 4 bases to trimming and J lost 3 bases; unmatched junction nucleotides: 9. This CDR3 region has 16 residues. The CDR3 sequence: CSVGRTSGGQHYEQYF. The CDR3, as DNA: TGCAGCGTTGGTCGGACTAGCGGGGGCCAGCACTACGAGCAGTACTTC.

This chain joins TRBV2 and TRBJ1-2, with D uncertain. V was clipped by 3 bases and J by 4 bases, with 6 bases between them. The CDR3 is 12 amino acids. Germline V gene data show CDR1 as SNHLY and CDR2 as FYNNEI. CDR3 amino acids: CASSETSYGYTF. The CDR3 nucleotides read TGTGCCAGCAGTGAGACATCCTATGGCTACACCTTC.

This chain connects TRBV30 to TRBJ1-2; no reliable D call. CDR1 is GTSNPN and CDR2 is SVGIG in the germline V gene (reference sequence). With 0 bases removed from V and 4 bases from J, the gap between germline ends came to 12 bases. The CDR3 totals 14 residues. As DNA, the CDR3 is TGTGCCTGGAGTGTTGGTCGCTTGGGCTATGGCTACACCTTC. It encodes CAWSVGRLGYGYTF. Supplemented by reference TRBV30 and TRBJ1-2, the full variable domain reads SQTIHQWPATLVQPVGSPLSLECTVEGTSNPNLYWYRQAAGRGLQLLFYSVGIGQISSEVPQNLSASRPQDRQFILSSKKLLLSDSGFYLCAWSVGRLGYGYTFGSGTRLTVV.

The V and J genes are TRBV30 and TRBJ1-3; D gene ambiguous. V was shortened by 7 bases and J by 5 bases, with 12 bases between the two germline ends. There are 12 residues in the CDR3. Looked up from germline, CDR1 is GTSNPN and CDR2 is SVGIG (reference sequence). As DNA, the CDR3 is TGTGCCTCCAACGGTCGGCGAAACACCATATATTTT. It specifies CASNGRRNTIYF.

This chain uses TRBV28 with TRBJ1-5, with 8 bases lining up with TRBD1. This CDR3 region has 16 residues. The V gene end was trimmed by 8 bases and the J gene end by 2 bases; junction bases not matched to a gene: 11. CDR1 and CDR2 from the germline V gene are MDHEN and SYDVKM. Here the CDR3 DNA reads TGTGCCAGCGGGAGCTCAGGGGGCGGAGGCAATCAGCCCCAGCATTTT. This sequence encodes CASGSSGGGGNQPQHF.

The table lists this clone with a few counts. V usage is TRBV28 and J usage is TRBJ2-3; D perhaps matches TRBD2 (5 bases). This CDR3 spans 16 amino acids. V was pared by 5 bases and J by 4 bases, with 19 bases between. In germline, CDR1 is MDHEN, CDR2 SYDVKM. In DNA form, the CDR3 reads TGTGCCAGCAGTCTTCCGGGAACCTATATCGCAGATACGCAGTATTTT. It encodes CASSLPGTYIADTQYF.

The rearrangement uses TRBV7-2 and TRBJ2-7; 8 bases are a match to TRBD1. Germline values: CDR1 SGHTA, CDR2 FQGNSA. The ends lost 5 bases at V and 3 bases at J; junction bases unmatched: 3. The CDR3 consists of 13 residues. The CDR3 protein is CASSQGTGYEQYF. CDR3 coding DNA: TGTGCCAGCAGCCAGGGGACAGGCTACGAGCAGTACTTC.

The chain uses TRBV30 and TRBJ1-2; D is perhaps TRBD1 (6 bases). Looked up from germline, CDR1 is GTSNPN and CDR2 is SVGIG (reference sequence). This CDR3 region has 13 residues. The V end lost 4 bases, the J end lost 5 bases, and 14 bases lay between the germline ends. CDR3 bases: TGTGCCTGGACGTCACAGGGCGTATATGGCTACACCTTC. Translated, it gives CAWTSQGVYGYTF.

The chain links TRBV29-1 to TRBJ1-1; D not resolved. Trimming took 7 bases from V and 0 from J, leaving 18 bases between them. The CDR3 is 15 amino acids. Germline V gives CDR1 SQVTM, CDR2 ANQGSEA. CDR3 DNA sequence: TGCAGCGGTGAGGTTTCGAGGAACATGAACACTGAAGCTTTCTTT. It codes for CSGEVSRNMNTEAFF.

This clone turned up a few times. This chain uses TRBV14 with TRBJ2-1; 7 nucleotides agree with TRBD1. With V trimmed by 7 bases and J by 2 bases, 11 bases remained unmatched. This CDR3 contains 16 residues. CDR1 SGHDN and CDR2 FVKESK come from the germline V gene. The CDR3, as DNA: TGTGCCAGCAACAGCGAAGGGGGCGTCCCCTACAATGAGCAGTTCTTC. Its protein is CASNSEGGVPYNEQFF.